The 24 T cell receptor beta chains reported below all come from one sample, sequenced in a study of blood T cells in healthy people across ages. Then a second PCR, running roughly 7 to 11 cycles, was carried out with a sample-barcoded 5' primer and a J-beta primer mix. Each CDR3 protein gets one entry after TCRdb re-called the 5' RACE reads with MiXCR. The data hold under 800,000 distinct CDR3 sequences, with roughly 21% observed a single time. The sequencing input was blood. These receptors originate from a man between 65 and 85 years old in good health.

This sequence joins TRBV24-1 and TRBJ1-2; D is perhaps TRBD1 (5 bases). V lost 0 bases and J 4 bases, leaving 8 bases between the germline ends. CDR1 is KGHDR, CDR2 SFDVKD, per germline. The CDR3 runs to 14 residues. The CDR3 DNA is TGTGCCACCAGTGATTTGAAGACAGCCTATGGCTACACCTTC. Translation gives CATSDLKTAYGYTF.

This clonotype has a count of ten or more. V and J are TRBV29-1 and TRBJ1-2; no definite D call. The V end lost 3 bases, the J end lost 7 bases, and 3 bases lay between the germline ends. Per the germline V gene, CDR1 is SQVTM and CDR2 is ANQGSEA. The CDR3 spans 9 residues. The CDR3: CSVEVGYTF. The CDR3 nucleotides are TGCAGCGTTGAGGTTGGCTACACCTTC.

As regards this clonotype: This may be a read error: a much more frequent sequence differs by one nucleotide. The chain joins TRBV20-1 to TRBJ1-6, with D hard to call. CDR3 length equals 14 residues. Germline-derived CDR1 and CDR2 are DFQATT and SNEGSKA (reference sequence). The CDR3 sequence: CSAPGSSYNSPHHF. CDR3 nucleotide sequence: TGCAGTGCCCCGGGCAGCTCCTATAATTCACCCCACCACTTT.

The chain recombines TRBV25-1 with TRBJ2-3; 9 positions match TRBD2. The CDR3 loop spans 16 amino acids. V lost 1 base to trimming and J lost 6 bases; unmatched junction nucleotides: 8. The germline CDR1 and CDR2 sequences are MGHDK and SYGVNS. The CDR3 reads CASSEWVASGGDTQYF. CDR3 sequence (DNA): TGTGCCAGCAGTGAATGGGTAGCGAGCGGGGGGGATACGCAGTATTTT.

The table lists this clonotype with a few counts. The genes are TRBV5-1 and TRBJ2-1; TRBD2 aligns across 7 bases. The CDR3 is 14 residues long. The ends lost 0 bases at V and 9 bases at J; junction bases unmatched: 6. CDR1 SGHRS and CDR2 YFSETQ come from the germline V gene. CDR3 region: CASSLASREIEQFF. The CDR3 region has the DNA TGCGCCAGCAGCTTGGCGTCGCGGGAGATTGAGCAGTTCTTC.

DNA for the CDR3: TGTGCCATCAGGGGGACTAGCAACGCAGATACGCAGTATTTT. Translation: CAIRGTSNADTQYF. V and J are TRBV10-3 and TRBJ2-3; the match to TRBD2 covers 9 bases. Germline V lookup: CDR1 ENHRY, CDR2 SYGVKD. V was pared by 6 bases and J by 4 bases, with 5 bases of the junction left unmatched. CDR3 length equals 14 residues.

This clonotype showed up just a few times. The gene calls are TRBV6-5 and TRBJ2-2, with TRBD1 identical over 8 bases. This CDR3 has 15 amino acids. V shed 6 bases and J 3 bases; nucleotides not matched to a gene: 6. Germline lookup yields CDR1 MNHEY and CDR2 SVGAGI. CDR3 residues: CASRPGTGDTGELFF. The CDR3 coding sequence is TGTGCCAGCAGACCCGGGACAGGAGACACCGGGGAGCTGTTTTTT.

J is TRBJ2-3 and V is TRBV27; 7 nucleotides match TRBD1. J gave up 2 bases and V 4 bases, and 6 bases lay outside the gene matches. The CDR3 loop spans 15 amino acids. Germline V gene sequence: CDR1 MNHEY, CDR2 SMNVEV (reference sequence). The CDR3 is CASSSLQGSTDTQYF. The CDR3 DNA is TGTGCCAGCAGTTCCCTACAGGGGTCCACAGATACGCAGTATTTT.

V is TRBV10-3 and J is TRBJ2-7, with D unclear. CDR3 length equals 13 residues. Germline CDR1 ENHRY, CDR2 SYGVKD. V was shortened by 4 bases and J by 1 base, with 8 bases between the two germline ends. CDR3 DNA: TGTGCCATCAGTGTTCAGCGATCCTACGAGCAGTACTTC. Encoded protein: CAISVQRSYEQYF.

With regard to this clonotype: Given the absence of the conserved phenylalanine or tryptophan at the CDR3 end, a read error is likely. The V gene is TRBV5-1, the J gene TRBJ1-4, with D perhaps TRBD1 (5 bases). Trimming took off 0 bases at V and 8 bases at J, with 14 bases between the two ends. Germline CDR1 reads SGHRS; CDR2 reads YFSETQ. This CDR3 is built from 15 residues. The CDR3 region has the DNA TGCGCCAGCAGCTTGGATGGCAGGGTCGAAGAAAAACTGTTTCTT. This encodes CASSLDGRVEEKLFL.

The chain has TRBV7-3 and TRBJ2-5, with D possibly TRBD2 on 6 matching bases. The J call may be incorrect, as the DNA end agrees better with TRBJ2-1. The CDR3 extends over 13 amino acids. Germline V CDR1 and CDR2: SGHTA, FQGTGA. This CDR3 is CASSFKQGGEQFF. The CDR3 bases are TGTGCCAGCAGCTTCAAGCAGGGAGGTGAGCAGTTCTTC.

This clonotype was found a few times. The chain uses TRBV5-1 and TRBJ1-1; D possibly corresponds to TRBD1 (5 bases). This CDR3 has 15 amino acids. The V end was cut by 1 base, the J end by 3 bases, with 13 bases between. Germline CDR1 SGHRS, CDR2 YFSETQ. CDR3 in DNA: TGCGCCAGCAGCTTGTTTCCAGGGAAGGACACTGAAGCTTTCTTT. Encoded protein: CASSLFPGKDTEAFF.

The chain has TRBV5-1 and TRBJ2-4; D perhaps matches TRBD2 (5 bases). CDR3 length equals 15 residues. Germline-derived CDR1 and CDR2 are SGHRS and YFSETQ. Trimming took 1 base from V and 0 from J, leaving 8 bases between them. The CDR3: CASSLMGEAKNIQYF. The CDR3 coding sequence is TGCGCCAGCAGCTTGATGGGAGAAGCCAAAAACATTCAGTACTTC.

The chain is built from TRBV4-2 and TRBJ1-2, with 9 nucleotides matching TRBD1. Per the germline V gene, CDR1 is LGHNA and CDR2 is YNFKEQ. The V and J ends lost 0 bases and 8 bases, in that order; junction bases with no gene match: 7. This CDR3 comprises 15 residues. CDR3 loop: CASSQDWDRVEGYTF. The CDR3 DNA is TGTGCCAGCAGCCAAGATTGGGACAGGGTCGAAGGCTACACCTTC.

The chain has TRBV20-1 and TRBJ2-3; possible D gene TRBD2, 6 bases. Germline assignment: CDR1 DFQATT and CDR2 SNEGSKA (reference sequence). Trimming shortened V by 4 bases and J by 2 bases, and 13 bases separated the two germline ends. This CDR3 has 14 amino acids. This chain's CDR3 is CSANRLVLTDTQYF. For the CDR3, the DNA is TGCAGTGCTAACCGACTAGTCCTCACAGATACGCAGTATTTT.

This clonotype was counted between two and nine times. The chain combines TRBV6-6 with TRBJ2-5; unclear D gene. CDR1 and CDR2 from the germline V gene are MNHNY and SVGAGI (reference sequence). The CDR3 is made up of 13 amino acids. The ends were cut back, 8 bases at V and 2 bases at J, with 12 bases in the middle. The CDR3: CASAAQGQETQYF. In DNA, the CDR3 is TGTGCCAGCGCTGCCCAAGGGCAAGAGACCCAGTACTTC.

The count of this clonotype is one. The V gene is TRBV19, the J gene TRBJ1-4; no clear D. The CDR3 is 13 amino acids. Germline values: CDR1 LNHDA, CDR2 SQIVND (reference sequence). Trimming stripped 7 bases from V and 8 bases from J, with 14 bases between. The DNA of the CDR3 is TGTGCCAGTACCGCGAGGGCTGGAGAAAAACTGTTTTTT. Its translation: CASTARAGEKLFF.

The chain carries TRBV19 and TRBJ1-4; 11 bases are shared with TRBD1. The CDR3 consists of 16 residues. Germline V CDR1 and CDR2: LNHDA, SQIVND (reference sequence). V lost 6 bases, J lost 7 bases, and 10 bases stayed unmatched. The CDR3 DNA is TGTGCCAGTAGGGACGGACAGGGGGCGATGACTGAAAAACTGTTTTTT. It encodes CASRDGQGAMTEKLFF.

The genes are TRBV11-2 and TRBJ2-2; TRBD2 aligns across 11 bases. Germline V gene data show CDR1 as SGHAT and CDR2 as FQNNGV. This CDR3 is built from 15 residues. J gave up 8 bases and V 2 bases, and 4 bases lay outside the gene matches. The CDR3 spells CASSLLAGGLGELFF. CDR3 nucleotide sequence: TGTGCCAGCAGCTTACTAGCGGGAGGTTTAGGGGAGCTGTTTTTT.

The CDR3 sequence is CSAPGDTDTQYF. The CDR3 DNA follows: TGCAGTGCCCCGGGGGACACAGATACGCAGTATTTT. The chain combines TRBV20-1 with TRBJ2-3, with D maybe TRBD2 (6 bases). V lost 6 bases, J lost 2 bases, and 9 bases lay in between. Germline lookup yields CDR1 DFQATT and CDR2 SNEGSKA (reference sequence). The CDR3 is made up of 12 amino acids.

This rearrangement joins TRBV11-2 to TRBJ2-1, with 10 nucleotides matching TRBD2. The CDR3 runs to 15 residues. J lost 5 bases, V lost 3 bases, and 4 bases had no gene match. Per germline, CDR1 SGHAT and CDR2 FQNNGV. The CDR3 DNA follows: TGTGCCAGCAGCTTTAGCGGGAGGTGGGACAATGAGCAGTTCTTC. Its translation is CASSFSGRWDNEQFF.

The gene calls are TRBV7-2 and TRBJ2-1; D possibly corresponds to TRBD1 (6 bases). Trimming removed 0 bases at V and 6 bases at J, with 18 bases between. The CDR3 spans 17 residues. In germline, CDR1 is SGHTA, CDR2 FQGNSA. CDR3 protein: CASSLAMGDRGGNEQFF. DNA of the CDR3: TGTGCCAGCAGCTTAGCGATGGGGGACCGAGGGGGCAATGAGCAGTTCTTC. Complete variable domain (other parts from reference TRBV7-2 and TRBJ2-1): GAGVSQSPSNKVTEKGKDVELRCDPISGHTALYWYRQSLGQGLEFLIYFQGNSAPDKSGLPSDRFSAERTGGSVSTLTIQRTQQEDSAVYLCASSLAMGDRGGNEQFFGPGTRLTVL.

In this sample, this clonotype turned up many times. V gene TRBV5-1 combines with J gene TRBJ2-1; the match to TRBD1 covers 7 bases. Germline lookup yields CDR1 SGHRS and CDR2 YFSETQ. Losses at the gene ends were 7 bases for V and 0 bases for J; bases not matched to a gene: 10. This CDR3 region has 16 residues. The chain's CDR3 is CASGLQGSFSYNEQFF. The CDR3 coding sequence is TGCGCCAGCGGTTTACAGGGGTCCTTCTCCTACAATGAGCAGTTCTTC.

In the case of this clonotype: One end of the junction does not line up with germline, which may come from a read error. The genes are TRBV7-9 and TRBJ2-4; D unclear. The germline gives CDR1 SEHNR, CDR2 FQNEAQ (reference sequence). This CDR3 has 13 amino acids. DNA for the CDR3: TGTACCAGCAGCGCCTCGGCCGACAACATTCAGTACTTC. Translation: CTSSASADNIQYF.